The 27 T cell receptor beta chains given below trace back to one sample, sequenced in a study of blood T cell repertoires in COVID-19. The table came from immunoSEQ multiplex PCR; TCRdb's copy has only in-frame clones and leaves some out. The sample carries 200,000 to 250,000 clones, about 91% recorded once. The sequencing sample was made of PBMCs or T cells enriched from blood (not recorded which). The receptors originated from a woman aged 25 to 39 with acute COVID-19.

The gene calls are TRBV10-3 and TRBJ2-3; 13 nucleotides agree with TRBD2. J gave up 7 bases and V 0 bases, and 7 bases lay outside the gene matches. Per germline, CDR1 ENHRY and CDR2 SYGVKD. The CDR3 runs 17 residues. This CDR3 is CAISESSGTSGANTQYF. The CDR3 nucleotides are TGTGCCATCAGTGAGTCGTCCGGGACTAGCGGGGCCAATACGCAGTATTTT.

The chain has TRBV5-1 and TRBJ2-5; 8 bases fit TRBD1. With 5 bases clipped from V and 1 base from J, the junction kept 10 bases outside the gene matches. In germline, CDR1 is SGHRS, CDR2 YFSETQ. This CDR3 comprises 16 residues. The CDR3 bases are TGCGCCAGCAGACCGGACAGGGTACTTTCCCAAGAGACCCAGTACTTC. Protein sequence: CASRPDRVLSQETQYF.

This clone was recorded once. The CDR3 spells CSVSTGLNTEAFF. The CDR3, as DNA: TGCAGCGTGTCGACAGGGTTAAACACTGAAGCTTTCTTT. The genes are TRBV29-1 and TRBJ1-1; 7 bases map to TRBD1. CDR1 is SQVTM, CDR2 ANQGSEA, per germline. The CDR3 spans 13 residues. Germline trimming cut 6 bases from V and 2 bases from J; bases unmatched to any gene: 6.

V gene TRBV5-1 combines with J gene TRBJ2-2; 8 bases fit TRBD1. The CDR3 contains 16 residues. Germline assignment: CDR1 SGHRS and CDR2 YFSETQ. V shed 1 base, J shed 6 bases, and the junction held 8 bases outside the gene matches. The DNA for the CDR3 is TGCGCCAGCAGCTTGTATCCGGGACAGGAGTCCGGGGAGCTGTTTTTT. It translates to CASSLYPGQESGELFF.

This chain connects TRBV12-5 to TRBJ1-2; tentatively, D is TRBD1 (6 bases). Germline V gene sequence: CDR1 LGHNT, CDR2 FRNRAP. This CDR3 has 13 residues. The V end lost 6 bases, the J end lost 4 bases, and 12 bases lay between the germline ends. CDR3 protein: CASGPGTSYGYTF. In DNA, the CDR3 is TGTGCTAGTGGCCCGGGGACAAGCTATGGCTACACCTTC.

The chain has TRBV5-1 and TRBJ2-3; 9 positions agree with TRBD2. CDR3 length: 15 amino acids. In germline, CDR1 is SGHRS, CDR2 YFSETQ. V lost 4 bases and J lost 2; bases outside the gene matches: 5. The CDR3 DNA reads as TGCGCCAGCAGCCGGTCTAGCGGGGACACAGATACGCAGTATTTT. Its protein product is CASSRSSGDTDTQYF.

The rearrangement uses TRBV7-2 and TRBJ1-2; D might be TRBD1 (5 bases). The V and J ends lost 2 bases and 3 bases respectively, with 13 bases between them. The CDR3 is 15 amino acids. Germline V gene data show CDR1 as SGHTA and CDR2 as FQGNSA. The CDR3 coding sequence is TGTGCCAGCAGCTTACAAGACAGTTATTACTATGGCTACACCTTC. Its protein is CASSLQDSYYYGYTF.

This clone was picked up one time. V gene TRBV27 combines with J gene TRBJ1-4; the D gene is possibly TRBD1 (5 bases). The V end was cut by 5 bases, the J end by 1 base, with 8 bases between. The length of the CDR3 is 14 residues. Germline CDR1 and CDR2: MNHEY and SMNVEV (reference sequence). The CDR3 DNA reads TGTGCCAGCAGTCCCGGGGGAACTAATGAAAAACTGTTTTTT. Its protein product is CASSPGGTNEKLFF.

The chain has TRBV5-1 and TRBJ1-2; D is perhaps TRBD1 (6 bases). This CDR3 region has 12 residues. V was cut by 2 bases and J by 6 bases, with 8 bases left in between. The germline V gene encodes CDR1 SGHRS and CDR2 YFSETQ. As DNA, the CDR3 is TGCGCCAGCAGCTTTCGACAGGATGGCTACACCTTC. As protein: CASSFRQDGYTF.

CDR3 residues: CASSLAGDSLEKFF. Written as DNA, the CDR3 is TGTGCCAGCAGCTTGGCGGGGGATTCGTTGGAGAAGTTCTTC. V usage is TRBV7-2 and J usage is TRBJ2-1; TRBD2 aligns across 7 bases. Germline V gene data show CDR1 as SGHTA and CDR2 as FQGNSA. This CDR3 spans 14 amino acids. The trim removed 3 bases at V and 14 bases at J, leaving 13 bases unmatched.

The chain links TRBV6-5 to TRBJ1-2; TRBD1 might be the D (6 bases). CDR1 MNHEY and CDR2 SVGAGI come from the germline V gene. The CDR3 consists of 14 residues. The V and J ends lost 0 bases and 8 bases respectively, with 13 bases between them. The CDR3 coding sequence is TGTGCCAGCAGTTACTCAGAGGGGGTTCGCGGCTACACCTTC. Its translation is CASSYSEGVRGYTF.

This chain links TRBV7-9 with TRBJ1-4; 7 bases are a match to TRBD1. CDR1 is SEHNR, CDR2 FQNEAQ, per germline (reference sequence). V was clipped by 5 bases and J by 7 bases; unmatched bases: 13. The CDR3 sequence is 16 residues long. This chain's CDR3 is CASSIRQGALGEKLFF. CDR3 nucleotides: TGTGCCAGCAGCATTCGACAGGGCGCGCTCGGTGAAAAACTGTTTTTT.

The CDR3 sequence: CASRTGGTDTQYF. The CDR3 region has the DNA TGTGCCAGCAGGACAGGTGGCACAGATACGCAGTATTTT. This chain uses TRBV27 with TRBJ2-3, with a tentative D call TRBD1 (6 bases). There are 13 residues in the CDR3. The germline V and J ends were trimmed by 6 bases and 1 base, with 8 bases remaining between them. CDR1 and CDR2 (germline): MNHEY, SMNVEV (reference sequence).

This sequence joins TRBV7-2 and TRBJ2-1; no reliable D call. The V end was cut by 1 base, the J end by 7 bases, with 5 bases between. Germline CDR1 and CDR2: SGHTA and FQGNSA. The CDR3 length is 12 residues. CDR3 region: CASSLVKNEQFF. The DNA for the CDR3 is TGTGCCAGCAGCTTAGTAAAAAATGAGCAGTTCTTC.

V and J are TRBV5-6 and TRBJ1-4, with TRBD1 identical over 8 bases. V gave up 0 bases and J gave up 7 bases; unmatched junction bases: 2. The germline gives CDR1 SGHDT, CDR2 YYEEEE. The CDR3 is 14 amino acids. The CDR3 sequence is CASSLAGGSEKLFF. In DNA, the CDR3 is TGTGCCAGCAGCTTGGCAGGGGGCTCTGAAAAACTGTTTTTT.

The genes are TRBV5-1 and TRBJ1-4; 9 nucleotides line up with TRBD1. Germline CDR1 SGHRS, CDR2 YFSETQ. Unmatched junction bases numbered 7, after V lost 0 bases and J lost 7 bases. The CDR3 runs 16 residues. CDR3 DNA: TGCGCCAGCAGCTTGGGACAGGGGGGCCTCGGTGAAAAACTGTTTTTT. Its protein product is CASSLGQGGLGEKLFF. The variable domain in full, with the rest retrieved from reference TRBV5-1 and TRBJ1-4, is KAGVTQTPRYLIKTRGQQVTLSCSPISGHRSVSWYQQTPGQGLQFLFEYFSETQRNKGNFPGRFSGRQFSNSRSEMNVSTLELGDSALYLCASSLGQGGLGEKLFFGSGTQLSVL.

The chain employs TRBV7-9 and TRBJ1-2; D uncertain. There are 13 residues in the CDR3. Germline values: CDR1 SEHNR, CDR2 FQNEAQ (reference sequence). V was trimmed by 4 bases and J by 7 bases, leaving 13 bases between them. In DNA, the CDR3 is TGTGCCAGCAGCTCGGCGGGCGACGTTGGCTACACCTTC. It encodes CASSSAGDVGYTF.

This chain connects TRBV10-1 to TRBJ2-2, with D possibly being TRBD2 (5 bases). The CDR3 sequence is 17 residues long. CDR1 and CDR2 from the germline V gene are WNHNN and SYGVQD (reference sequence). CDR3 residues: CGSFLEGKLTNTGELFF. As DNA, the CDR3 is TGCGGCTCTTTCTTAGAGGGAAAATTGACGAACACCGGGGAGCTGTTTTTT.

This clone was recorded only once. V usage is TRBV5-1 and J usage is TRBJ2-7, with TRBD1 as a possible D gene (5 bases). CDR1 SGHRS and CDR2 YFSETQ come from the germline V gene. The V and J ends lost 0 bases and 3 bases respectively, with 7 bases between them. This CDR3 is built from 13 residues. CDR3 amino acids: CASSLAGHYEQYF. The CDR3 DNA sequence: TGCGCCAGCAGCTTGGCTGGACACTACGAGCAGTACTTC.

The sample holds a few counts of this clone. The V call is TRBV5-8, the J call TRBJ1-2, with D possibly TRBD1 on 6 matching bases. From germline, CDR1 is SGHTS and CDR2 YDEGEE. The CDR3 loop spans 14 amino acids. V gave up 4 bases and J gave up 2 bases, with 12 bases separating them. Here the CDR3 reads CASSPRGINYGYTF. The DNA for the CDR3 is TGTGCCAGCAGCCCCAGGGGCATCAACTATGGCTACACCTTC.

The CDR3 bases are TGCGCCAGCAGCTTGACAGGAGTCTTCCTCACCGGGGAGCTGTTTTTT. Its protein is CASSLTGVFLTGELFF. V is TRBV5-1 and J is TRBJ2-2, with a possible D match to TRBD1 (5 bases). The CDR3 is made up of 16 amino acids. The germline CDR1 and CDR2 sequences are SGHRS and YFSETQ. V gave up 1 base and J gave up 4 bases, with 14 bases separating them.

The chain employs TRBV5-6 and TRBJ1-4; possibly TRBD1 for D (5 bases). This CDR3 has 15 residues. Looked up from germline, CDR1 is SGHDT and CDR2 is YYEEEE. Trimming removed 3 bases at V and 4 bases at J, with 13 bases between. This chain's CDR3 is CASSYQGGGNEKLFF. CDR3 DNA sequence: TGTGCCAGCAGCTATCAGGGCGGGGGTAATGAAAAACTGTTTTTT.

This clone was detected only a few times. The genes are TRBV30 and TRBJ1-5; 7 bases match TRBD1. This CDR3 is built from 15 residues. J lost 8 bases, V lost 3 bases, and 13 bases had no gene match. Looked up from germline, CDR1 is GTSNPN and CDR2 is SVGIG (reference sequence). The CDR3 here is CAWSDGQASLEPQHF. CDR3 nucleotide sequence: TGTGCCTGGAGCGATGGACAGGCAAGTTTGGAGCCCCAGCATTTT. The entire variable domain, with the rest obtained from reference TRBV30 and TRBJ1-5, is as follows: SQTIHQWPATLVQPVGSPLSLECTVEGTSNPNLYWYRQAAGRGLQLLFYSVGIGQISSEVPQNLSASRPQDRQFILSSKKLLLSDSGFYLCAWSDGQASLEPQHFGDGTRLSIL.

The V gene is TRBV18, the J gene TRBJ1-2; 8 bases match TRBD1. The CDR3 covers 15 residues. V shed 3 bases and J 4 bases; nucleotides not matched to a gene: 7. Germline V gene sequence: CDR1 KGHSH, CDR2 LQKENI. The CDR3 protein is CASSPSKQGVYGYTF. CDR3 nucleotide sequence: TGTGCCAGCTCACCGTCTAAACAGGGGGTCTATGGCTACACCTTC. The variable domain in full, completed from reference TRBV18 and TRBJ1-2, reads NAGVMQNPRHLVRRRGQEARLRCSPMKGHSHVYWYRQLPEEGLKFMVYLQKENIIDESGMPKERFSAEFPKEGPSILRIQQVVRGDSAAYFCASSPSKQGVYGYTFGSGTRLTVV.

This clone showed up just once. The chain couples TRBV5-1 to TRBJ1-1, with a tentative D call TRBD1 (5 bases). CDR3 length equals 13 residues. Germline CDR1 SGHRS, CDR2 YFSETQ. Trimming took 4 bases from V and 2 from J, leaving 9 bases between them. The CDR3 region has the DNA TGCGCCAGCAGCACAGGTACTAACACTGAAGCTTTCTTT. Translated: CASSTGTNTEAFF. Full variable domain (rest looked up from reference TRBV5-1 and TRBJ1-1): KAGVTQTPRYLIKTRGQQVTLSCSPISGHRSVSWYQQTPGQGLQFLFEYFSETQRNKGNFPGRFSGRQFSNSRSEMNVSTLELGDSALYLCASSTGTNTEAFFGQGTRLTVV.

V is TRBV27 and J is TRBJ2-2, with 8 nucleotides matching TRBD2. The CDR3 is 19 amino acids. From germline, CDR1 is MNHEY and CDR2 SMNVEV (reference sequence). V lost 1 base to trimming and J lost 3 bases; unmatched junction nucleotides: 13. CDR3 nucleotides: TGTGCCAGCAGTTTATTTCCCATGGGCGGGGGGTCGGACACCGGGGAGCTGTTTTTT. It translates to CASSLFPMGGGSDTGELFF.

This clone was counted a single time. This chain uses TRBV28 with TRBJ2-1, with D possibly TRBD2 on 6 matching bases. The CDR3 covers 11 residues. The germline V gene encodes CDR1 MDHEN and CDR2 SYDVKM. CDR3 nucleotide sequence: TGTGCGACTAGACTCGGGAATGAGCAGTTCTTC. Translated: CATRLGNEQFF. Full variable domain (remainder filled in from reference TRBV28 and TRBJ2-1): DVKVTQSSRYLVKRTGEKVFLECVQDMDHENMFWYRQDPGLGLRLIYFSYDVKMKEKGDIPEGYSVSREKKERFSLILESASTNQTSMYLCATRLGNEQFFGPGTRLTVL.